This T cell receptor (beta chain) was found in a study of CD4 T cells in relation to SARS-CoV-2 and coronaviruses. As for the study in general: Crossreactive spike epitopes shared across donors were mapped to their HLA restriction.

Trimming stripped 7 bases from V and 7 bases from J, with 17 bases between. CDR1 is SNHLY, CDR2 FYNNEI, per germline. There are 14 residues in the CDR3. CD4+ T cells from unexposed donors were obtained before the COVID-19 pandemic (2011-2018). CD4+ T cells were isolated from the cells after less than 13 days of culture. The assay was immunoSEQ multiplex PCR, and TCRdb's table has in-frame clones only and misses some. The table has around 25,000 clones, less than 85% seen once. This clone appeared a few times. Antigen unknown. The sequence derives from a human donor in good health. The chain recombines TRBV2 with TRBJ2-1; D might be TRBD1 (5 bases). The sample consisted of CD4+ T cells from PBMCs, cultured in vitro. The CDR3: CASKEQTVPNEQFF. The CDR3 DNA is TGTGCCAGCAAAGAACAGACAGTACCGAATGAGCAGTTCTTC.